This T cell receptor (beta chain) was captured by sequencing in a study of blood T cell repertoires in COVID-19. Study summary: COVID-19 samples from acute and convalescent phases originated in the United States, Italy and Spain.

The repertoire was sequenced with immunoSEQ multiplex PCR; TCRdb's copy has only in-frame clones and lacks some. The sample includes approximately 120,000 clones, around 89% of them seen just once. The germline V gene encodes CDR1 MNHNY and CDR2 SVGAGI (reference sequence). Trimming stripped 0 bases from V and 4 bases from J, with 12 bases between. This CDR3 comprises 15 residues. This clonotype was sampled from a human donor in a cohort sampled during active COVID-19. The gene calls are TRBV6-6 and TRBJ1-2; TRBD1 might be the D (6 bases). Sequencing was performed on peripheral blood. The CDR3 DNA follows: TGTGCCAGCAGTTACTCCTTAGACAGGAGCTATGGCTACACCTTC. This codes for CASSYSLDRSYGYTF.